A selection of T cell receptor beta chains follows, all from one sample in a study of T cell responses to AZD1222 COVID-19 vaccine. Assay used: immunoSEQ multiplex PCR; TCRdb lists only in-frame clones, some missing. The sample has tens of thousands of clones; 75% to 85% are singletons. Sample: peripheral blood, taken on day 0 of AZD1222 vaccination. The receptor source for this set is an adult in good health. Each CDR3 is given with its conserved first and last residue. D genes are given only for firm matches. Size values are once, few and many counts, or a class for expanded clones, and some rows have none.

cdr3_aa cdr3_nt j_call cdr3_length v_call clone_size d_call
CASIGTGFSGANVLTF TGTGCCAGCATAGGGACAGGGTTCTCTGGGGCCAACGTCCTGACTTTC TRBJ2-6 16 TRBV7-9 . TRBD1
CASSPDPNSGELFF TGCGCCAGCAGCCCGGACCCGAACTCCGGGGAGCTGTTTTTT TRBJ2-2 14 TRBV5-1 once .
CASSLEGGRDEQYF TGCGCCAGCAGCTTGGAAGGGGGGCGAGACGAGCAGTACTTC TRBJ2-7 14 TRBV5-1 . .
CASSPQGSTEAFF TGTGCCAGCTCACCTCAGGGAAGCACTGAAGCTTTCTTT TRBJ1-1 13 TRBV18 . .
CATSREGRTTEAFF TGTGCCACCAGCAGAGAGGGTCGGACGACTGAAGCTTTCTTT TRBJ1-1 14 TRBV15 . .
CASSSQLAIHTQYF TGTGCCAGCAGTTCCCAACTAGCGATACATACGCAGTATTTT TRBJ2-3 14 TRBV6-5 . TRBD2
CASSNEEDAPQETQYF TGTGCCAGCAGCAACGAGGAGGATGCCCCACAAGAGACCCAGTACTTC TRBJ2-5 16 TRBV6-2/TRBV6-3 . .
CASSPGPLMGIYNEQFF TGTGCCAGCAGCCCCGGGCCTCTCATGGGGATCTACAATGAGCAGTTCTTC TRBJ2-1 17 TRBV3-1/TRBV3-2 . .
CASSLGDRETDTQYF TGCGCCAGCAGCTTGGGGGACAGGGAGACAGATACGCAGTATTTT TRBJ2-3 15 TRBV5-1 . TRBD1
CATSDSTSGYNEQFF TGTGCCACCAGTGATTCCACTAGCGGTTACAATGAGCAGTTCTTC TRBJ2-1 15 TRBV24-1 . TRBD2
CASSHGTASNEKLFF TGCGCCAGCAGCCACGGGACAGCGAGTAATGAAAAACTGTTTTTT TRBJ1-4 15 TRBV4-1 once TRBD1
CASSGGGQPQHF TGTGCCAGCTCGGGGGGTGGTCAGCCCCAGCATTTT TRBJ1-5 12 TRBV18 . .
CAAVLAMRNTEAFF TGTGCCGCCGTTCTGGCCATGAGGAACACTGAAGCTTTCTTT TRBJ1-1 14 TRBV7-2 . .
CASNLPGTGGFEQYF TGTGCCAGCAACCTCCCGGGGACAGGGGGCTTTGAGCAGTACTTC TRBJ2-7 15 TRBV7-2 . TRBD1
CASSQDYRNSPLHF TGTGCCAGCAGCCAAGATTATCGGAATTCACCCCTCCACTTT TRBJ1-6 14 TRBV14 . .